The 16 T cell receptor beta chains below were found in one sample sequenced in a study of T-cell memory formation after mild COVID-19. TCRdb re-analysed the 5' RACE reads in MiXCR, keeping a single row per CDR3 protein. This sample carries 150,000 or so distinct CDR3 sequences, approximately 10% of them seen once, and the ten largest clones take less than 4%. What was sequenced was PBMCs or a T cell subset sorted from them (not recorded which). The receptors were sampled from a man in his late teens or twenties who had mild COVID-19 (a few samples of this study predate the infection). Cell type and time point are not known.

The chain employs TRBV27 and TRBJ2-7; the D gene is possibly TRBD1 (6 bases). Per germline, CDR1 MNHEY and CDR2 SMNVEV (reference sequence). Trimming stripped 8 bases from V and 3 bases from J, with 14 bases between. The CDR3 consists of 13 residues. The CDR3 is CASPDGQLYEQYV. CDR3 in DNA: TGTGCCAGCCCTGACGGACAGCTCTACGAGCAGTACGTC.

This clonotype was picked up a small number of times. The chain employs TRBV3-1 and TRBJ2-7; 9 nucleotides match TRBD1. Germline V gene sequence: CDR1 LGHDT, CDR2 YNNKEL (reference sequence). This CDR3 contains 13 residues. J gave up 7 bases and V 0 bases, and 1 base lay outside the gene matches. As DNA, the CDR3 is TGTGCCAGCAGCCAAGAAGGGACAGGGGAGCAGTACGTC. Its translation: CASSQEGTGEQYV.

CDR3 nucleotide sequence: TGTGCCAGCAGCCAATACGGGAATCAGCCCCAGCATTTT. Translated: CASSQYGNQPQHF. The chain links TRBV3-1 to TRBJ1-5; no clear D. Germline assignment: CDR1 LGHDT and CDR2 YNNKEL (reference sequence). V lost 2 bases to trimming and J lost 4 bases, with 6 bases between them. This CDR3 spans 13 amino acids. The entire variable domain, with the rest obtained from reference TRBV3-1 and TRBJ1-5, is as follows: DTAVSQTPKYLVTQMGNDKSIKCEQNLGHDTMYWYKQDSKKFLKIMFSYNNKELIINETVPNRFSPKSPDKAHLNLHINSLELGDSAVYFCASSQYGNQPQHFGDGTRLSIL.

The rearrangement links TRBV12-3 or TRBV12-4 to TRBJ2-2; perhaps TRBD2 as D (5 bases). V lost 5 bases and J lost 6, with 10 bases in between. This CDR3 region has 13 residues. CDR3 region: CASSRGQSGELFF. CDR3 bases: TGTGCCAGCAGTCGAGGGCAGTCCGGGGAGCTGTTTTTT.

This clonotype was seen a handful of times. The chain carries TRBV4-1 and TRBJ1-4, with D hard to call. Trimming removed 4 bases from V and 0 bases from J, with 6 bases in between. There are 14 residues in the CDR3. The germline CDR1 and CDR2 sequences are MGHRA and YSYEKL. CDR3 protein: CASSRVTTNEKLFF. The CDR3 DNA reads TGCGCCAGCAGCCGGGTTACAACTAATGAAAAACTGTTTTTT.

This rearrangement joins TRBV4-3 to TRBJ1-2, with a tentative D call TRBD1 (6 bases). The CDR3 extends over 14 amino acids. CDR1 is LGHNA and CDR2 is YSLEER in the germline V gene. V lost 3 bases and J lost 4, with 12 bases in between. The CDR3 coding sequence is TGCGCCAGCAGCCAGACCCTCAGGGGCTATGGCTACACCTTC. This sequence encodes CASSQTLRGYGYTF.

The chain links TRBV2 to TRBJ2-1; 13 bases map to TRBD2. Germline V gene sequence: CDR1 SNHLY, CDR2 FYNNEI. This CDR3 spans 16 amino acids. J was trimmed by 12 bases and V by 9 bases; bases with no gene match: 17. CDR3 coding DNA: TGTGCCAGTACTAAGCGACTAGCGGGGGGCATTAATTCGCAGTTCTTC. It encodes CASTKRLAGGINSQFF.

A note on this clonotype: A much larger clone lies a single base off, so this may be a read error. V is TRBV6-4 and J is TRBJ1-6; perhaps TRBD1 as D (5 bases). The V end lost 0 bases, the J end lost 8 bases, and 5 bases lay between the germline ends. Germline CDR1 is MRHNA and CDR2 is SNTAGT. The CDR3 runs 13 residues. The CDR3 reads CASSDSGDSPLHF. The CDR3 bases are TGTGCCAGCAGTGACTCAGGGGATTCACCCCTCCACTTT.

This clonotype was counted a few times. The V gene is TRBV7-9, the J gene TRBJ2-3, with 10 bases identical to TRBD2. From germline, CDR1 is SEHNR and CDR2 FQNEAQ (reference sequence). The J segment lost 5 bases and the V segment lost 3 bases, leaving 11 bases of the junction unmatched. The CDR3 loop spans 17 amino acids. The CDR3 nucleotides are TGTGCCAGCAGCTTCCCCGGGACTAGCGTCAGTGGAGATACGCAGTATTTT. It encodes CASSFPGTSVSGDTQYF.

The chain recombines TRBV2 with TRBJ1-4; TRBD1 might be the D (5 bases). Germline V gives CDR1 SNHLY, CDR2 FYNNEI. Trimming stripped 7 bases from V and 3 bases from J, with 12 bases between. The CDR3 is 14 amino acids. CDR3 sequence (DNA): TGTGCCAGCAAGCAATGGGGGTCTAATGAAAAACTGTTTTTT. This gives the protein CASKQWGSNEKLFF.

The V gene is TRBV18, the J gene TRBJ2-1, with D tentatively TRBD1 (6 bases). This CDR3 has 12 amino acids. CDR1 and CDR2 from the germline V gene are KGHSH and LQKENI. The V and J ends lost 3 bases and 9 bases respectively, with 9 bases between them. Written as DNA, the CDR3 is TGTGCCAGCTCACCTCAGGGGCTTGAGCAGTTCTTC. Translating gives CASSPQGLEQFF.

The CDR3 bases are TGTGCCAGCAGCCGGCGAGACGGCACAGATACGCAGTATTTT. Translated, it gives CASSRRDGTDTQYF. The V call is TRBV7-9, the J call TRBJ2-3; D not resolved. Germline V CDR1 and CDR2: SEHNR, FQNEAQ (reference sequence). V lost 5 bases and J lost 1, with 10 bases in between. The CDR3 length is 14 residues.

This clonotype was observed a few times. CDR3 residues: CASTGLADTQYF. CDR3 bases: TGTGCCAGCACGGGGCTAGCAGATACGCAGTATTTT. The chain links TRBV6-1 to TRBJ2-3, with D perhaps given as TRBD1 or TRBD2 (5 bases each). V shed 7 bases and J shed 4 bases, with 9 bases lying between them. This CDR3 is 12 amino acids long. Germline CDR1 is MNHNS and CDR2 is SASEGT.

This clonotype was seen repeatedly, ten times or more. The V and J genes are TRBV5-1 and TRBJ1-5; no firm D call. The CDR3 is made up of 14 amino acids. CDR1 is SGHRS, CDR2 YFSETQ, per germline. V was pared by 0 bases and J by 2 bases, with 6 bases between. The CDR3 spells CASSLVGGNQPQHF. CDR3 DNA sequence: TGCGCCAGCAGCTTGGTAGGAGGCAATCAGCCCCAGCATTTT.

This clonotype came up a few times. J is TRBJ2-1 and V is TRBV7-2, with D perhaps TRBD2 (6 bases). V was shortened by 2 bases and J by 2 bases, with 10 bases between the two germline ends. From germline, CDR1 is SGHTA and CDR2 FQGNSA. The CDR3 sequence is 15 residues long. CDR3 region: CASSLTGETYNEQFF. In DNA form, the CDR3 reads TGTGCCAGCAGCTTAACGGGGGAAACCTACAATGAGCAGTTCTTC.

The rearrangement joins TRBV7-6 to TRBJ2-7; the D call may be TRBD1 or TRBD2 (5 bases each). Germline V gives CDR1 SGHVS, CDR2 FNYEAQ. Trimming left V 1 base short and J 5 bases short, with 18 bases between. The CDR3 contains 16 residues. In nucleotides, the CDR3 is TGTGCCAGCAGCTTAGGCCCAGGGAGAGGGCCGGACGAGCAGTACGTC. It encodes CASSLGPGRGPDEQYV.